This record covers a single T cell receptor beta chain. The record originates from a study of blood T cell repertoires in COVID-19. The CDR3 is 17 amino acids. Germline V gives CDR1 MNHNS, CDR2 SASEGT. Trimming shortened V by 3 bases and J by 0 bases, and 18 bases separated the two germline ends. Libraries were prepared by immunoSEQ multiplex PCR; TCRdb keeps only in-frame clonotypes and omits some of them. The repertoire holds about 270,000 clones, 90% seen once, with about 4% in the top ten. Those enrolled, adults aged about 18 to 89 years, came from under 25 US areas. Sequencing used PBMCs or T cells enriched from blood (not recorded which). The sequence came from a woman aged 30 to 39 with acute COVID-19. This chain joins TRBV6-1 and TRBJ2-7; a possible D gene is TRBD2 (6 bases). CDR3: CASSEWRGRESSYEQYF. The CDR3 nucleotides read TGTGCCAGCAGTGAGTGGAGGGGCAGGGAAAGCTCCTACGAGCAGTACTTC.